Reported below is one TCR beta chain. Genomic DNA (from each subset) was split evenly across several immunoSEQ plates. Method: immunoSEQ multiplex PCR; TCRdb's copy keeps in-frame clones and lacks some. Of 550,000 to 700,000 clones listed, more than 70% are singletons. Each sample came from a Caucasian adult donor living in Nashville, Tennessee. A CD45RA-negative memory subset and a CD45RA+ naive subset were separated from the CD4+ cells. The source of the sample is a study of shared clonotypes between healthy human individuals. Looking at the study overall: Three plates were used per donor for CD4 naive, three for CD4 memory, two for CD8 naive and one for CD8 memory.

This CDR3 region has 13 residues. V lost 4 bases and J lost 4, with 9 bases in between. Germline V gene sequence: CDR1 MGHDK, CDR2 SYGVNS. The TCR comes from a woman aged 25 to 39 in good health. The rearrangement uses TRBV25-1 and TRBJ2-3, with D tentatively TRBD1 (6 bases). Material for sequencing was memory CD4+ T cells sorted from blood. The subset here: CD45RA-negative fraction. CDR3 sequence: CASSAYRADTQYF. The CDR3 nucleotides read TGTGCCAGCAGTGCATACAGGGCAGATACGCAGTATTTT.